The T cell receptor (beta chain) under discussion was sequenced for a study of blood T cell repertoires in COVID-19. Study-level background: The United States, Italy and Spain supplied acute and convalescent COVID-19 samples.

This clone was seen a single time. Methods used by the authors: From reference gene primer amplification, estimates of nucleated cell counts were derived. Assay used: immunoSEQ multiplex PCR; TCRdb lists only in-frame clones, some missing. That table is the source of V, J and clone size, and D and trimming were worked out from the DNA. The sample shows about 150,000 clones, approximately 80% of them seen only once. This sequence originates from a woman between 50 and 59 years old with acute or convalescent COVID-19. The sequenced material came from peripheral blood.

CDR3 sequence (DNA): TGTGCCAGCAGCTTATTGTACAGGGGGCACGCTGAAGCTTTCTTT. This encodes CASSLLYRGHAEAFF. V and J are TRBV7-2 and TRBJ1-1; 9 bases match TRBD1. V lost 2 bases to trimming and J lost 6 bases; unmatched junction nucleotides: 7. Germline-derived CDR1 and CDR2 are SGHTA and FQGNSA. This CDR3 has 15 residues.